The rows below give T cell receptor beta chains drawn from one sample of a study of CD8+ T cells in alopecia areata. Profiling relied on immunoSEQ multiplex PCR, and the TCRdb table lists in-frame clones only, not all of them. The table includes 90,000 to 150,000 clones, roughly 50% detected once. Sample: CD8+ T cells sorted from blood, taken at week 4, from a patient treated with tofacitinib. The receptors here all came from a human donor with alopecia areata. CDR3s include the opening cysteine and the closing phenylalanine or tryptophan. A D gene is named only where the DNA matches it firmly. Some rows have no size entry. The others give once, few or many, or a class for an expanded clone.

V	J	D	size	DNA	CDR3
TRBV7-8	TRBJ1-2	-	-	TGTGCCAGCAGCCCAACACGTTTGGGGAGGAACTATGGCTACACCTTC	CASSPTRLGRNYGYTF
TRBV6-5	TRBJ1-1	TRBD1	once	TGTGCCAGCAGTGGGACAGGGAAAGGAGCTTTCTTT	CASSGTGKGAFF
TRBV28	TRBJ2-3	-	few	TGTGCCAGCAGTTTACCAGGGGGGGGCACAGATACGCAGTATTTT	CASSLPGGGTDTQYF
TRBV10-3	TRBJ1-1	-	-	TGTGCCCGCTGCCCGGTACGGGGGTTCACTGAAGCTTTCTTT	CARCPVRGFTEAFF
TRBV29-1	TRBJ2-7	-	-	TGCAGCGTTGAACATGGGCCCGAGCAGTACTTC	CSVEHGPEQYF
TRBV29-1	TRBJ1-2	-	-	TGCAGCGTTGAACCCTCCGGGACACTCAACTATGGCTACACCTTC	CSVEPSGTLNYGYTF
TRBV6-5	TRBJ1-1	-	once	TGTGCCACCAGACAGGCGAACACTGAAGCTTTCTTT	CATRQANTEAFF
TRBV30	TRBJ1-2	TRBD1	-	TGTGCCTGGAGTGTAGGAACAGGGGGGGCCTATGGCTGCACCTTC	CAWSVGTGGAYGCTF
TRBV27	TRBJ2-7	TRBD1	-	TGTGCCAGCAGTTTAAACAGGGGAAGTTGGGAGCAGTACTTC	CASSLNRGSWEQYF
TRBV5-6	TRBJ2-7	-	few	TGTGCCAGCAGCTTGGATTTAGGCGAGCAGTACTTC	CASSLDLGEQYF
TRBV29-1	TRBJ2-5	-	-	TGCAGCGCCAGGGACCACCAAGAGACCCAGTACTTC	CSARDHQETQYF
TRBV6-5	TRBJ2-7	TRBD1	-	TGTGCCAGCAGTTACTCGAGGCAGGGGGACGAGCAGTACTTC	CASSYSRQGDEQYF
TRBV11-2	TRBJ1-1	-	-	TGTGCCAGCAGCCCCAGCGACGCTGAAGCTTTCTTT	CASSPSDAEAFF
TRBV6-5	TRBJ1-1	-	-	TGTGCCAGCAGGCCCCAGGGCACTGAAGCTTTCTTT	CASRPQGTEAFF
TRBV30	TRBJ2-5	-	once	TGTGCCTGGAGTGTAAAGGAGACCCAGTACTTC	CAWSVKETQYF
TRBV27	TRBJ2-1	-	-	TGTGCCAGCAGTTTATCAAGGGGAGGGGGGGACAATGAGCAGTTCTTC	CASSLSRGGGDNEQFF
TRBV30	TRBJ2-2	TRBD1	few	TGTGCCTGGAGTGTAGGGACAGGCGCCGGGGAGCTGTTTTTT	CAWSVGTGAGELFF
TRBV15	TRBJ2-3	-	-	TGTGCCACCAGTGTGGGTTCAGATACGCAGTATTTT	CATSVGSDTQYF
TRBV2	TRBJ2-1	-	-	TGTGCCAGCAGTGAAGGGACAGTGACAAGGGGGAATGAGCAGTTCTTC	CASSEGTVTRGNEQFF
TRBV29-1	TRBJ2-2	-	few	TGCAGCGTTGAATCGGCCGGGGAGCTGTTTTTT	CSVESAGELFF
TRBV7-9	TRBJ1-1	-	-	TGTGCCAGCAGCCAACCTGAGGATACTGAAGCTTTCTTT	CASSQPEDTEAFF
TRBV14	TRBJ2-3	-	-	TGTGCCAGCAGCCAAGACTTGGTAAATACGCAGTATTTT	CASSQDLVNTQYF
TRBV9	TRBJ2-1	-	-	TGTGCCAGCAGCCCGTGGGACTACAATGAGCAGTTCTTC	CASSPWDYNEQFF
TRBV9	TRBJ2-7	TRBD1	-	TGTGCCAGCAGCGCCCCCGGGACAGGGGAAGGCGAGCAGTACTTC	CASSAPGTGEGEQYF
TRBV5-4	TRBJ1-2	-	-	TGCGCCAGCAGCCAGCCTGAGGGTTACTATGGCTACACCTTC	CASSQPEGYYGYTF
TRBV6-6	TRBJ2-5	TRBD2	-	TGTGCCAGCAGTTACAGCGGGGCCGAAGAGACCCAGTACTTC	CASSYSGAEETQYF
TRBV29-1	TRBJ1-2	-	-	TGCAGCGTTGAAGGGAGGCGGGAGGAAGGCTACACCTTC	CSVEGRREEGYTF